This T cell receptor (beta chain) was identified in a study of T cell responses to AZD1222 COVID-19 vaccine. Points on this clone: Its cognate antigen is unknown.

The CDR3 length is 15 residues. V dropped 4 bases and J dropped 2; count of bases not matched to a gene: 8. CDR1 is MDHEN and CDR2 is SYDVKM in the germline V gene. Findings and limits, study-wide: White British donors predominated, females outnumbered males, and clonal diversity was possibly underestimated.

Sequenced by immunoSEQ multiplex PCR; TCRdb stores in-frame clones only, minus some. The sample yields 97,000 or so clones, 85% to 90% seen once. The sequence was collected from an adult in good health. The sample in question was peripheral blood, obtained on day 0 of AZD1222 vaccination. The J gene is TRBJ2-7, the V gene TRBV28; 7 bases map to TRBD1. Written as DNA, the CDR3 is TGTGCCAGCAGTTCCCTGGACAGGAACGCCTACGAGCAGTACTTC. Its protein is CASSSLDRNAYEQYF. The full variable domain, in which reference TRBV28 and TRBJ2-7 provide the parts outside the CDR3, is DVKVTQSSRYLVKRTGEKVFLECVQDMDHENMFWYRQDPGLGLRLIYFSYDVKMKEKGDIPEGYSVSREKKERFSLILESASTNQTSMYLCASSSLDRNAYEQYFGPGTRLTVT.